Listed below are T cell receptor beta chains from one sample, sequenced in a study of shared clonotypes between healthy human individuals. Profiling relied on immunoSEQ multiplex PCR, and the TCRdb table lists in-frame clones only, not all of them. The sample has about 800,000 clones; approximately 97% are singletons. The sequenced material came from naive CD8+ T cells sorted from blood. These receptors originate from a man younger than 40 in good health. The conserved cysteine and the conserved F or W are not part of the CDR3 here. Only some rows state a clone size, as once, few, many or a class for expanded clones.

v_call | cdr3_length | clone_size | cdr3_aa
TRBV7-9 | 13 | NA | ASSPTTGYVTEAF
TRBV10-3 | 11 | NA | AISDNKQETQY
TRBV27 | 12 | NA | ASSPYVDSGELF
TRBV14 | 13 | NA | ASSPPGQGAIEQF
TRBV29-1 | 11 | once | SSSDRRLGGYT
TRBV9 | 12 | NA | ASSVGALPYEQY
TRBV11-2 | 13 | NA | ASSGTWAPEEKLF
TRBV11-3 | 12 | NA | ASSYNTPYNEQF
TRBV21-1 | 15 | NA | ASSKAHLTGGYFGYT
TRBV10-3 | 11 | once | AISESQSYEQY
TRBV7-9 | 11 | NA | ASSARQGDEQF
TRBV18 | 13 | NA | ASSPPGPDNYGYT
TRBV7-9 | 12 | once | ASSLGGVHQPQH
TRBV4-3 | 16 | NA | ASSQDPDGQGPTDTQY
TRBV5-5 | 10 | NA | ASSQGGPWAF
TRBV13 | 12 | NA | ASRSTGGPYEQY
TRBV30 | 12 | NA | AWSVYRGLYEQY
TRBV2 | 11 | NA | ATQTGWDQPQH
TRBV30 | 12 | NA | AWSEGAGGYEQY
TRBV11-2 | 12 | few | ASSAFAGGGGYT
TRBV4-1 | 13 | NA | ASSQVFRNTGELF
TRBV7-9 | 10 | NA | ASSTTGITQY
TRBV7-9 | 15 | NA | ASSARVSRGLADTIY
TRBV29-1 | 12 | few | SGGRSGVFNEQF
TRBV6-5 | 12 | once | ASSGQALNYGYT
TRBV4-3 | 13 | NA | ASSQDPAGGGEQF
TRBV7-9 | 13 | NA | ASSLSDDVNTEAF
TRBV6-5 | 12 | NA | ASSRQGRITEAF
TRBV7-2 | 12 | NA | ASSSTGLLYEQY
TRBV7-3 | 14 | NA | ASSPPLAGGKNEQF
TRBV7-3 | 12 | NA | ASSLAGGNYEQY
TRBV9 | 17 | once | ASSPLGLAGGPDTDTQY
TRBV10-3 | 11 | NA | AIRAPSYNEQF
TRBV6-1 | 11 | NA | ASRDRNTGELF
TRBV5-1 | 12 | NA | ASYASDRSYEQY
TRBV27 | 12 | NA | ASSFFRGGYEQY
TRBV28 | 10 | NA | ASSGNRAEAF
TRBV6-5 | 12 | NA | ASSVKEGRETQY
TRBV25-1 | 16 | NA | ASSEYLLSGPSYNEQF
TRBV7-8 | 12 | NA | ASSFGDRGWEQY
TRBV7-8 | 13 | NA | ASSLGLAGINEQF
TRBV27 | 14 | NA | ASSPQTSGSGYEQY
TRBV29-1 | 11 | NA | SVEHRGVNEQF
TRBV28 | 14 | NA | ASSLTRRSSYNEQF
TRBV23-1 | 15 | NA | ASSPRKAGERNQPQH
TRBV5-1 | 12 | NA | ASSLATGIETQY
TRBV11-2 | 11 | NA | ASSSDRVNEQF
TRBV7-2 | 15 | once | ASSLLFGPKINEKLF
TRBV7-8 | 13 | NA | ASSSWEVVTDTQY
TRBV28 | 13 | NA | ASLKPVTNTGELF
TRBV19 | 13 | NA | ASTVARGGYNEQF
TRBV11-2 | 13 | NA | ASSLDLTGGHEQY
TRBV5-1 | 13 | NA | ASSWVTGGSYEQY